These T cell receptor beta chains were read from a single sample in a study of cytotoxic CD8 clonotypes in ibrutinib-treated CLL. The method was immunoSEQ multiplex PCR; TCRdb's version includes in-frame clones alone and lacks a portion of them. This table holds some 140,000 clones, roughly 84% found once. The material sequenced was PBMCs, taken after 24 months of ibrutinib treatment. The receptor set was obtained from a human donor with chronic lymphocytic leukemia. Each CDR3 is given with its conserved first and last residue. D genes are given only for firm matches. Where a row states a size, it is once, few, many or the class of an expanded clone; other rows omit it.

>TRBD2|NA|TRBV5-1|TRBJ2-5
TGCGCCAGCAGCCCGGAGGGCGGGGGGGCCTTGTTGGAGACCCAGTACTTC
CASSPEGGGALLETQYF
>NA|NA|TRBV5-1|TRBJ2-5
TGCGCCAGCAGCTTCAGGGGGGGACAAGAGACCCAGTACTTC
CASSFRGGQETQYF
>NA|NA|TRBV25-1|TRBJ2-2
TGTGCCAGCAGAACAACAGGTTCAACGGGCACCGGGGAGCTGTTTTTT
CASRTTGSTGTGELFF
>NA|many|TRBV7-9|TRBJ2-2
TGTGCCAGCAGCTTAGGTGACATCTCCGGGGAGCTGTTTTTT
CASSLGDISGELFF
>NA|NA|TRBV6-1|TRBJ1-2
TGTGCCAGCAGTGACCAAAGCGGGACATATGGCTACACCTTC
CASSDQSGTYGYTF
>NA|NA|TRBV2|TRBJ1-2
TGTGCCAGCAGTTTGGCAGAGCCCTATGGCTACACCTTC
CASSLAEPYGYTF
>TRBD1|NA|TRBV11-2|TRBJ2-6
TGTGCCAGCAGCTCGGGACAGGGGAGGGAGGCCAACGTCCTGACTTTC
CASSSGQGREANVLTF
>NA|NA|TRBV18|TRBJ2-1
TGTGCCAGCTCACCACGATCGCGGGGGCCCCCCGGCAATGAGCAGTTCTTC
CASSPRSRGPPGNEQFF
>NA|NA|TRBV5-1|TRBJ1-4
TGCGCCAGCAGTTTGGGACCCGGTGAGGGGCGTGAAAAACTGTTTTTT
CASSLGPGEGREKLFF
>NA|NA|TRBV7-2|TRBJ2-2
TGTGCCAGCAGCCGAACCCCCACCGGGGAGCTGTTTTTT
CASSRTPTGELFF
>NA|few|TRBV6-6|TRBJ2-2
TGTGCCAGCAGACCCCCGGGGGAGGATACCGGGGAGCTGTTTTTT
CASRPPGEDTGELFF
>NA|NA|TRBV6-6|TRBJ1-4
TGTGCCAGCAGTTACGAGGAGGAAAAACTGTTTTTT
CASSYEEEKLFF
>NA|NA|TRBV2|TRBJ2-2
TGTGCCAGCAGTGAAGAGGGGGTAGGGTCCACCGGGGAGCTGTTTTTT
CASSEEGVGSTGELFF
>NA|NA|TRBV27|TRBJ1-2
TGTGCCAGCAGTTTCAGGGAGAACTATGGCTACACCTTC
CASSFRENYGYTF
>TRBD2|NA|TRBV6-4|TRBJ2-1
TGTGCCAGCAGTGACTCTGGACGGGGGGTACGCTCCTACAATGAGCAGTTCTTC
CASSDSGRGVRSYNEQFF
>NA|NA|TRBV19|TRBJ1-2
TGTGCCAGTAGTATTGGCAGACAACCCTATGGCTACACCTTC
CASSIGRQPYGYTF
>NA|NA|TRBV6-1|TRBJ2-5
TGTGCCAGCAGTGAAGGGGTGCAGACTACCCAGTACTTC
CASSEGVQTTQYF
>NA|NA|TRBV7-9|TRBJ2-7
TGTGCCAGCAGCTTAAGAGACGGCCCCGAGCAGTACTTC
CASSLRDGPEQYF
>TRBD1|NA|TRBV2|TRBJ1-6
TGTGCCAGCAGTGAAGCAAGGACAGGGGGCTCTAATTCACCCCTCCACTTT
CASSEARTGGSNSPLHF
>TRBD1|few|TRBV5-6|TRBJ1-6
TGTGCCAGCATGGGCAGGGGGCTTTCACCCCTCCACTTT
CASMGRGLSPLHF
>TRBD1|NA|TRBV6-4|TRBJ1-5
TGTGCCAGCAGTGACGGGGACAGGGGGCTCCAGCCCCAGCATTTT
CASSDGDRGLQPQHF
>NA|NA|TRBV9|TRBJ2-1
TGTGCCAGCAGCGTAGCGGAGAGATACAATGAGCAGTTCTTC
CASSVAERYNEQFF
>NA|NA|TRBV23-1|TRBJ1-6
TGCGCCAGCAGTCAAAGATCCGGGGTGGGGGCTGAGTCACCCCTCCACTTT
CASSQRSGVGAESPLHF
>NA|NA|TRBV28|TRBJ1-1
TGTGCCAGCAGTTTGACTGTGGCAGACGCTTTCTTT
CASSLTVADAFF
>NA|NA|TRBV27|TRBJ1-1
TGTGCCAGCAGTTTATCATGGGGGAGGACTGAAGCTTTCTTT
CASSLSWGRTEAFF
>NA|NA|TRBV9|TRBJ1-1
TGTGCCAGCAGCTTTACGGGGGGCAACACTGAAGCTTTCTTT
CASSFTGGNTEAFF
>TRBD2|once|TRBV27|TRBJ2-1
TGTGCCAGCAGTCCCCTGACTAGCGGGGGGGCCAGTGAGCAGTTCTTC
CASSPLTSGGASEQFF
>NA|once|TRBV6-6|TRBJ1-2
TGTGCCAGCAGTCGCGGGACAACTGGCTACACCTTC
CASSRGTTGYTF
>NA|NA|TRBV19|TRBJ1-5
TGTGCCAGTAGTCCCCGGACAGACAGAAAAGTACATTTT
CASSPRTDRKVHF
>NA|NA|TRBV5-4|TRBJ1-2
TGTGCCAGCAGGGGTTCAGGGGATGATCGTGGCTACACCTTC
CASRGSGDDRGYTF
>TRBD1|NA|TRBV28|TRBJ1-2
TGTGCCAGCAGTTTTGGGGGACAGGGCTCCTATGGCTACACCTTC
CASSFGGQGSYGYTF
>NA|NA|TRBV7-9|TRBJ1-2
TGTGCCAGCAGCCTAACTCGTGGCTACACCTTC
CASSLTRGYTF
>TRBD1|NA|TRBV10-1|TRBJ1-2
TGCGCCAGCAGCCGGGACAGGAATTATGGCTACACCTTC
CASSRDRNYGYTF
>NA|NA|TRBV6-4|TRBJ2-7
TGTGCCAGCAGTAGGCCAAACCGCTTTTACGAGCAGTACTTC
CASSRPNRFYEQYF